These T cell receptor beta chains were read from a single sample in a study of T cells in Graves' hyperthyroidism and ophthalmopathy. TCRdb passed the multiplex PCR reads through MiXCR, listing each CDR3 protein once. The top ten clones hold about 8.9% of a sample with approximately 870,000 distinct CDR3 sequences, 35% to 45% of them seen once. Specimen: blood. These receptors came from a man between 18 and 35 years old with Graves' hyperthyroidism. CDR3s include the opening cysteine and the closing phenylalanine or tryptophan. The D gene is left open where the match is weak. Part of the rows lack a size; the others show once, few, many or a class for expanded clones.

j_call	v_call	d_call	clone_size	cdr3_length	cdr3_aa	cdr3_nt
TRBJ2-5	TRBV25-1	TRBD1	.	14	CASQGQGTAETQYF	TGTGCCAGCCAGGGACAGGGGACGGCGGAGACCCAGTACTTC
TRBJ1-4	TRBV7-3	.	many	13	CASSLNPNEKLFF	TGTGCCAGCAGCTTGAACCCAAATGAAAAACTGTTTTTT
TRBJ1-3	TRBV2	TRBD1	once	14	CASGQGRSGNTIYF	TGTGCCAGCGGACAGGGGCGATCTGGAAACACCATATATTTT
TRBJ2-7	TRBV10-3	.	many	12	CAISESSNEQYF	TGTGCCATCAGTGAGTCGTCCAACGAGCAGTACTTC
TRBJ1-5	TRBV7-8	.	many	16	CASSSLTFDSNQPQHF	TGTGCCAGCAGCTCCCTGACGTTCGATAGCAATCAGCCCCAGCATTTT
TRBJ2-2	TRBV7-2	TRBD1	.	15	CASSSDRGSGGELFF	TGTGCCAGCAGCTCAGACAGGGGTTCGGGCGGGGAGCTGTTTTTT
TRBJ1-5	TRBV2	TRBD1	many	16	CASSESGTGEGQPQHF	TGTGCCAGCAGTGAAAGTGGGACAGGGGAGGGTCAGCCCCAGCATTTT
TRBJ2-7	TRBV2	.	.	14	CASRPDSFSYEQYF	TGTGCCAGCAGACCTGACAGCTTCTCCTACGAGCAGTACTTC
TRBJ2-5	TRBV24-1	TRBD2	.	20	CATSDSLDVGSGSSLETQYF	TGTGCCACCAGTGATTCCCTTGACGTGGGGAGCGGGAGTTCTTTGGAGACCCAGTACTTC
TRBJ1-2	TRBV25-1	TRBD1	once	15	CASSSPTGGLRGYTF	TGTGCCAGCAGTTCCCCGACAGGGGGCTTAAGGGGCTACACCTTC
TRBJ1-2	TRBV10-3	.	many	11	CATDSNYGYTF	TGTGCCACGGACAGTAACTATGGCTACACCTTC
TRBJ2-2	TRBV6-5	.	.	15	CASSYQGGGTGELFF	TGTGCCAGCAGTTACCAGGGAGGGGGCACCGGGGAGCTGTTTTTT
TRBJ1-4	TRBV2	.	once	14	CASSEEGGNEKLFF	TGTGCCAGCAGTGAAGAAGGGGGGAATGAAAAACTGTTTTTT
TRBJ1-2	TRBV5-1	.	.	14	CASSLGGGLDGYTF	TGCGCCAGCAGCTTGGGCGGTGGCCTTGATGGCTACACCTTC
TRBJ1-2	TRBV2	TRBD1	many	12	CASSGQGLGYTF	TGTGCCAGCAGTGGACAGGGTCTGGGCTACACCTTC
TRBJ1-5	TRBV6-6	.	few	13	CASSEIRNQPQHF	TGTGCCAGCAGTGAGATCAGAAATCAGCCCCAGCATTTT
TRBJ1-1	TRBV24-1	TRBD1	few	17	CATSDSGQGLSMTEAFF	TGTGCCACCAGTGACTCGGGACAGGGTCTTAGTATGACTGAAGCTTTCTTT
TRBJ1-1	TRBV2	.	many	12	CASPRGAGEAFF	TGTGCCAGCCCGAGGGGGGCGGGTGAAGCTTTCTTT
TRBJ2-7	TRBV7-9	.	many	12	CASSFTGYEQYF	TGTGCCAGCAGCTTTACGGGGTACGAGCAGTACTTC
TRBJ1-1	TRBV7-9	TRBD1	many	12	CASRQGQTEAFF	TGTGCCAGCCGACAGGGGCAAACTGAAGCTTTCTTT
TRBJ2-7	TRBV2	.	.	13	CASRYRGSYEQYF	TGTGCCAGCAGATACAGAGGGTCCTACGAGCAGTACTTC
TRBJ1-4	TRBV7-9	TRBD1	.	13	CASRQGQGDELFF	TGTGCCAGCAGACAAGGACAGGGGGATGAACTGTTTTTT